Sequencing of this T cell receptor beta chain was carried out in a study of tumor and adjacent non-tumor tissue in lung cancer. TCRbeta libraries were built with three rounds of nested PCR, modified from ARM-PCR. Each CDR3 protein gets one entry after TCRdb re-called the multiplex PCR reads with MiXCR. The sample lists under 150,000 distinct CDR3 sequences, approximately 70% occurring once. No cell sorting was done before RNA was extracted from the tissue. Donors were chemotherapy-naive, newly diagnosed lung cancer surgical patients in China, August–late 2014. This CDR3 region has 15 residues. Germline values: CDR1 SGHRS, CDR2 YFSETQ. Trimming removed 2 bases from V and 0 bases from J, with 8 bases in between.

The sequence came from a man in his sixties with small cell lung cancer. The chain couples TRBV5-1 to TRBJ1-4; D remains ambiguous. Source material: lung tumor tissue. The CDR3 protein is CASSLGTTTNEKLFF. Written as DNA, the CDR3 is TGCGCCAGCAGCTTAGGAACCACAACTAATGAAAAACTGTTTTTT.